The count of the clone carrying this T cell receptor beta chain is one. Authors' methods: The authors estimated nucleated cell counts from reference gene primer amplification. Sequenced by immunoSEQ multiplex PCR; TCRdb stores in-frame clones only, minus some. For V, J and clone size, that table is used; D and trimming come from the DNA. This sample has 110,000 or so clones, with more than 80% found just once. Trimming removed 0 bases at V and 6 bases at J, with 9 bases between. CDR1 is MNHNS, CDR2 SASEGT, per germline. The CDR3 sequence is 14 residues long. The sample comes from a study of blood T cell repertoires in COVID-19. Study-wide context: Specimens from acute and convalescent COVID-19 originated in the United States, Italy and Spain. Sources were T cells, B-cell-depleted T cells, or PBMCs; the material itself was cDNA or gDNA.

The specimen sequenced was peripheral blood. This sequence joins TRBV6-1 and TRBJ1-3; unclear D gene. This TCR came from a woman aged 40 to 49 with acute or convalescent COVID-19. This CDR3 reads CASSEASAVNTIYF. The CDR3 DNA follows: TGTGCCAGCAGTGAAGCTTCTGCGGTAAACACCATATATTTT.